These 9 T cell receptor beta chains were sequenced from one sample in a study of T cell responses to AZD1222 COVID-19 vaccine. Generated by immunoSEQ multiplex PCR, the TCRdb table keeps only in-frame clones and is missing some. The sample holds some 95,000 clones, nearly 90% seen once. The sample in question was peripheral blood, obtained on day 0 of MenACWY control vaccination. These receptor sequences come from an adult in good health.

With respect to this clone: Relative to the germline gene, one junction end is altered; a read error may explain this. The V gene is TRBV11-3, the J gene TRBJ2-1; 7 nucleotides agree with TRBD1. The CDR3 totals 14 residues. Germline V CDR1 and CDR2: SGHNT, YENEEA. Here the CDR3 DNA reads TGTGCCAGCAGCGTAGACAGGGTCCTGGGTGAGCAGTTCTTC. It translates to CASSVDRVLGEQFF.

The chain combines TRBV18 with TRBJ1-2; possibly TRBD1 for D (6 bases). The germline V gene has CDR1 KGHSH and CDR2 LQKENI. This CDR3 spans 15 amino acids. V lost 1 base and J 7 bases, leaving 16 bases between the germline ends. The CDR3 DNA follows: TGTGCCAGCTCACCACTTCCGGATTTGGGGGCTGGCTACACCTTC. Amino acid sequence: CASSPLPDLGAGYTF.

A single count supports this clone. The rearrangement uses TRBV6-2 or TRBV6-3 and TRBJ2-7; 8 nucleotides agree with TRBD2. The CDR3 totals 14 residues. Germline lookup yields CDR1 MNHEY and CDR2 SVGEGT. V lost 2 bases and J lost 0; bases outside the gene matches: 0. CDR3: CASSYGTSSYEQYF. The DNA of the CDR3 is TGTGCCAGCAGTTACGGGACTAGCTCCTACGAGCAGTACTTC.

On this clone itself: The junction does not match germline at one end; this may be a read error. The CDR3: CASSLLTGEAGF. The CDR3 DNA reads as TGTGCCAGCAGTTTACTGACAGGGGAGGCGGGTTTT. The chain recombines TRBV12-3 or TRBV12-4 with TRBJ1-1; 8 bases are shared with TRBD1. This CDR3 comprises 12 residues.

The chain employs TRBV6-2 or TRBV6-3 and TRBJ1-2; no reliable D call. The ends were cut back, 6 bases at V and 4 bases at J, with 21 bases in the middle. CDR1 is MNHEY and CDR2 is SVGEGT in the germline V gene. The CDR3 consists of 16 residues. CDR3 nucleotides: TGTGCCAGCAGCCTGACCGGGAGGACCCTTTTCTATGGCTACACCTTC. Its translation is CASSLTGRTLFYGYTF.

The chain links TRBV28 to TRBJ1-2; a possible D gene is TRBD1 (5 bases). Trimming removed 3 bases from V and 4 bases from J, with 9 bases in between. The CDR3 is made up of 13 amino acids. The germline V gene encodes CDR1 MDHEN and CDR2 SYDVKM. The CDR3 is CASSFRVGYGYTF. CDR3 sequence (DNA): TGTGCCAGCAGTTTCAGGGTTGGCTATGGCTACACCTTC.

This clone appeared once. V gene TRBV6-2 or TRBV6-3 combines with J gene TRBJ2-7; D perhaps matches TRBD1 (6 bases). Per the germline V gene, CDR1 is MNHEY and CDR2 is SVGEGT. V shed 5 bases and J shed 3 bases, with 17 bases lying between them. The CDR3 length is 15 residues. For the CDR3, the DNA is TGTGCCAGCAGTCCCAGGGGAACTCCTATCTACGAGCAGTACTTC. Its translation: CASSPRGTPIYEQYF.

The V call is TRBV9, the J call TRBJ1-6, with D perhaps TRBD1 (5 bases). From germline, CDR1 is SGDLS and CDR2 YYNGEE. The V end was cut by 3 bases, the J end by 6 bases, with 10 bases between. The CDR3 consists of 14 residues. CDR3 nucleotides: TGTGCCAGCAGCGCCGGGGCTCTTAATTCACCCCTCCACTTT. Its translation is CASSAGALNSPLHF.

This clone occurred once. This chain links TRBV6-5 with TRBJ1-6, with unresolved D. The CDR3 length is 12 residues. Germline loops: CDR1 MNHEY, CDR2 SVGAGI. V was cut by 8 bases and J by 7 bases, with 9 bases left in between. CDR3 nucleotides: TGTGCCAGCTCGAGAGGGAATTCACCCCTCCACTTT. Protein product: CASSRGNSPLHF.